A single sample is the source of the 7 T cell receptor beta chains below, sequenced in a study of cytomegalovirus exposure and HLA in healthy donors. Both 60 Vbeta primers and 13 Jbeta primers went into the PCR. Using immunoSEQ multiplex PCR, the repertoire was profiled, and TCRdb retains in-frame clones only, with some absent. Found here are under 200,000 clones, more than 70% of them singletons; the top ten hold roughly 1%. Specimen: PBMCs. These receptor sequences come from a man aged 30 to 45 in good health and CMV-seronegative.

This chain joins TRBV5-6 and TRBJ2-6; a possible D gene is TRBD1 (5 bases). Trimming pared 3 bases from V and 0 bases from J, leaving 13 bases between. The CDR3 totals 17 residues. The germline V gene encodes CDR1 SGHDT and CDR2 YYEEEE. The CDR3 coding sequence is TGTGCCAGCAGCTCCGAACTTAGGGGCTCTGGGGCCAACGTCCTGACTTTC. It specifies CASSSELRGSGANVLTF.

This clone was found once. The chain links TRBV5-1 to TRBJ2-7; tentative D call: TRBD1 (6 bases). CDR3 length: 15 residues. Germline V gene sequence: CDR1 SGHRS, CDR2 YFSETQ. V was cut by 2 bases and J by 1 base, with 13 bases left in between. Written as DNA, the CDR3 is TGCGCCAGCAGCTTTTTACAGGGTTCATCCTACGAGCAGTACTTC. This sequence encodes CASSFLQGSSYEQYF.

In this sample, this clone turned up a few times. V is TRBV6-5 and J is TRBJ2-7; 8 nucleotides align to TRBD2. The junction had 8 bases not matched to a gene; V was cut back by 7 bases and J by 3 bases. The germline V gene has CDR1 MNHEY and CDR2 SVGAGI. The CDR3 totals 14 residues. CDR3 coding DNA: TGTGCCAGCACCGCGGGGGGTCTAGGCTACGAGCAGTACTTC. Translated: CASTAGGLGYEQYF.

The CDR3 DNA reads as TGTGCCAGCAGCAATAGAAACGGGAGTCCCTACGAGCAGTACTTC. It translates to CASSNRNGSPYEQYF. The chain links TRBV7-9 to TRBJ2-7; a weak D match, TRBD2 (6 bases). The CDR3 is 15 amino acids. V lost 5 bases to trimming and J lost 2 bases, with 16 bases between them. From germline, CDR1 is SEHNR and CDR2 FQNEAQ (reference sequence).

Written as DNA, the CDR3 is TGTGCCAGCAGTGAACTGGGGGCGCAGACCCAGTACTTC. Translation: CASSELGAQTQYF. J is TRBJ2-5 and V is TRBV6-1, with a possible D match to TRBD1 (6 bases). The germline CDR1 and CDR2 sequences are MNHNS and SASEGT. The CDR3 runs to 13 residues. V was clipped by 2 bases and J by 6 bases, with 10 bases between them.

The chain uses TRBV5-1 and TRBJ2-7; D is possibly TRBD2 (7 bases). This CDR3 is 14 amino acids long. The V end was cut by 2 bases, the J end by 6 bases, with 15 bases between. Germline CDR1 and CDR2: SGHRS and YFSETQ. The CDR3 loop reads CASSFTGGGSEQYF. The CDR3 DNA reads TGCGCCAGCAGCTTCACGGGGGGCGGCAGCGAGCAGTACTTC.

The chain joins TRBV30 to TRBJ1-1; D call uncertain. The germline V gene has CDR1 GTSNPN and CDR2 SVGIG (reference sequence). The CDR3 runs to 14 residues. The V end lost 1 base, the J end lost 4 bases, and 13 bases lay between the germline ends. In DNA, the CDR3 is TGTGCCTGGAGTGCTGTGGGCCGAAGCACTGAAGCTTTCTTT. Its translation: CAWSAVGRSTEAFF.